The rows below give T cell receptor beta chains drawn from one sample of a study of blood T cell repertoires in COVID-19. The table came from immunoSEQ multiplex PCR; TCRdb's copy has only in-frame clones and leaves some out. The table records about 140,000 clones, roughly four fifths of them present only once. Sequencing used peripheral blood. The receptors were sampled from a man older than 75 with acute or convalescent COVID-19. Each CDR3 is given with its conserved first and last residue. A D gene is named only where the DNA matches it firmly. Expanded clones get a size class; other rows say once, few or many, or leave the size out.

CDR3aa: CASSSPLRDRAVRETQYF; CDR3nt: TGTGCCAGCAGTTCACCGCTCCGGGACAGGGCAGTACGAGAGACCCAGTACTTC; d_gene: TRBD1; v_gene: TRBV28; abundance: NA; j_gene: TRBJ2-5
CDR3aa: CASSQGAEETQYF; CDR3nt: TGCGCCAGCAGTCAGGGGGCGGAAGAGACCCAGTACTTC; d_gene: TRBD1; v_gene: TRBV5-1; abundance: NA; j_gene: TRBJ2-5
CDR3aa: CASSLGSGQETQYF; CDR3nt: TGTGCCAGCAGCTTAGGTAGCGGACAAGAGACCCAGTACTTC; d_gene: NA; v_gene: TRBV7-3; abundance: NA; j_gene: TRBJ2-5
CDR3aa: CASSPDRIYGYTF; CDR3nt: TGTGCCAGCTCACCCGACAGGATCTATGGCTACACCTTC; d_gene: NA; v_gene: TRBV18; abundance: NA; j_gene: TRBJ1-2
CDR3aa: CASRGMISGYTEAFF; CDR3nt: TGTGCCAGTAGGGGAATGATAAGCGGGTACACTGAAGCTTTCTTT; d_gene: NA; v_gene: TRBV6-5; abundance: NA; j_gene: TRBJ1-1
CDR3aa: CASSQVQQGAKHF; CDR3nt: TGTGCCAGCAGCCAAGTACAACAGGGGGCTAAGCATTTT; d_gene: TRBD1; v_gene: TRBV3-1/TRBV3-2; abundance: NA; j_gene: TRBJ1-5
CDR3aa: CASSVVAAGELFF; CDR3nt: TGTGCCAGCAGCGTAGTAGCGGCCGGGGAGCTGTTTTTT; d_gene: NA; v_gene: TRBV9; abundance: NA; j_gene: TRBJ2-2
CDR3aa: CASSLTSNRNEQFF; CDR3nt: TGTGCCAGCAGTTTGACAAGTAACAGGAATGAGCAGTTCTTC; d_gene: NA; v_gene: TRBV27; abundance: NA; j_gene: TRBJ2-1
CDR3aa: CASSEKRVDVQFF; CDR3nt: TGTGCCAGCAGCGAGAAGCGGGTAGACGTGCAGTTCTTC; d_gene: NA; v_gene: TRBV11-1; abundance: once; j_gene: TRBJ2-1
CDR3aa: CAWSPGTRLGNTIYF; CDR3nt: TGTGCCTGGAGTCCCGGGACACGCTTGGGGAACACCATATATTTT; d_gene: NA; v_gene: TRBV30; abundance: NA; j_gene: TRBJ1-3
CDR3aa: CATKKRDNNEQFF; CDR3nt: TGTGCCACCAAGAAGAGGGATAACAATGAGCAGTTCTTC; d_gene: NA; v_gene: TRBV12-3/TRBV12-4; abundance: once; j_gene: TRBJ2-1
CDR3aa: CASSSLGRAHGELFF; CDR3nt: TGTGCCAGCAGTTCCTTGGGCAGGGCGCACGGGGAGCTGTTTTTT; d_gene: NA; v_gene: TRBV27; abundance: NA; j_gene: TRBJ2-2
CDR3aa: CASSQLDRDEQYF; CDR3nt: TGTGCCAGCAGCCAGCTGGACAGGGACGAGCAGTACTTC; d_gene: TRBD1; v_gene: TRBV3-1/TRBV3-2; abundance: NA; j_gene: TRBJ2-7
CDR3aa: CASSLDGGGHPDPQYF; CDR3nt: TGTGCCAGCAGCTTAGACGGGGGGGGCCACCCAGATCCCCAGTACTTC; d_gene: TRBD2; v_gene: TRBV11-2; abundance: NA; j_gene: TRBJ2-5
CDR3aa: CASSLARTSTDTQYF; CDR3nt: TGTGCCAGCAGCTTGGCCAGGACTAGCACAGATACGCAGTATTTT; d_gene: NA; v_gene: TRBV5-8; abundance: NA; j_gene: TRBJ2-3
CDR3aa: CASSQDRGQGIYTF; CDR3nt: TGCGCCAGCAGCCAAGATCGGGGACAGGGTATCTACACCTTC; d_gene: TRBD1; v_gene: TRBV4-3; abundance: few; j_gene: TRBJ1-2
CDR3aa: CASTGLSGYTF; CDR3nt: TGTGCCAGCACGGGATTGAGTGGCTACACCTTC; d_gene: NA; v_gene: TRBV2; abundance: medium-sized; j_gene: TRBJ1-2
CDR3aa: CASSPAGWASGNTIYF; CDR3nt: TGTGCCAGCAGTCCAGCGGGTTGGGCCTCTGGAAACACCATATATTTT; d_gene: NA; v_gene: TRBV28; abundance: NA; j_gene: TRBJ1-3
CDR3aa: CASSPGGPADTQYF; CDR3nt: TGTGCCAGCAGCCCGGGGGGGCCTGCAGATACGCAGTATTTT; d_gene: TRBD2; v_gene: TRBV14; abundance: NA; j_gene: TRBJ2-3
CDR3aa: CASSFSDRGGTNEKLFF; CDR3nt: TGTGCCAGCAGCTTCTCGGACAGGGGTGGTACTAATGAAAAACTGTTTTTT; d_gene: TRBD1; v_gene: TRBV7-9; abundance: NA; j_gene: TRBJ1-4
CDR3aa: CASSLTPGDYEQYF; CDR3nt: TGTGCCAGCAGTTTGACCCCCGGGGACTACGAGCAGTACTTC; d_gene: NA; v_gene: TRBV27; abundance: NA; j_gene: TRBJ2-7
CDR3aa: CASSVRSDYYNEQFF; CDR3nt: TGTGCCAGCAGCGTACGGTCAGACTATTACAATGAGCAGTTCTTC; d_gene: NA; v_gene: TRBV9; abundance: NA; j_gene: TRBJ2-1
CDR3aa: CASSLGLAGNHF; CDR3nt: TGTGCCAGCAGTTTGGGGCTAGCGGGGAACCATTTT; d_gene: TRBD2; v_gene: TRBV12-3/TRBV12-4; abundance: NA; j_gene: TRBJ2-3
CDR3aa: CSVRPGTGAAGYTF; CDR3nt: TGCAGCGTTCGACCCGGGACAGGGGCCGCAGGCTACACCTTC; d_gene: TRBD1; v_gene: TRBV29-1; abundance: few; j_gene: TRBJ1-2
CDR3aa: CASLRGETQYF; CDR3nt: TGTGCCAGTCTGCGAGGGGAGACCCAGTACTTC; d_gene: NA; v_gene: TRBV6-5; abundance: NA; j_gene: TRBJ2-5
CDR3aa: CSVVYYAHDTQYF; CDR3nt: TGCAGCGTTGTATACTACGCACACGATACGCAGTATTTT; d_gene: NA; v_gene: TRBV29-1; abundance: NA; j_gene: TRBJ2-3
CDR3aa: CASSYSGNTIYF; CDR3nt: TGTGCCAGTAGTTACTCTGGAAACACCATATATTTT; d_gene: NA; v_gene: TRBV19; abundance: NA; j_gene: TRBJ1-3
CDR3aa: CATRQGLGGELFF; CDR3nt: TGTGCCACCAGACAGGGTTTGGGCGGGGAGCTGTTTTTT; d_gene: NA; v_gene: TRBV24-1; abundance: NA; j_gene: TRBJ2-2
CDR3aa: CASSQAEKRFF; CDR3nt: TGTGCCAGCAGCCAAGCGGAGAAGAGGTTCTTC; d_gene: NA; v_gene: TRBV3-1/TRBV3-2; abundance: NA; j_gene: TRBJ2-1
CDR3aa: CASSLSDWAYEQYF; CDR3nt: TGCGCCAGCAGCTTATCAGACTGGGCCTACGAGCAGTACTTC; d_gene: NA; v_gene: TRBV5-1; abundance: NA; j_gene: TRBJ2-7
CDR3aa: CASGTSSTQYF; CDR3nt: TGTGCTAGTGGTACTAGCTCTACGCAGTATTTT; d_gene: NA; v_gene: TRBV12-5; abundance: NA; j_gene: TRBJ2-3
CDR3aa: CASSGRLAADTQYF; CDR3nt: TGTGCCAGCAGCGGAAGACTAGCGGCAGATACGCAGTATTTT; d_gene: TRBD2; v_gene: TRBV11-2; abundance: NA; j_gene: TRBJ2-3
CDR3aa: CAWRPQGGQETQYF; CDR3nt: TGTGCCTGGAGGCCGCAGGGAGGGCAAGAGACCCAGTACTTC; d_gene: TRBD2; v_gene: TRBV30; abundance: NA; j_gene: TRBJ2-5
CDR3aa: CASSPQGWTEAFF; CDR3nt: TGTGCCAGCTCACCCCAGGGTTGGACTGAAGCTTTCTTT; d_gene: NA; v_gene: TRBV18; abundance: NA; j_gene: TRBJ1-1
CDR3aa: CASRPCSGTVNQPQHF; CDR3nt: TGTGCCAGCAGGCCTTGCTCCGGGACTGTTAATCAGCCCCAGCATTTT; d_gene: NA; v_gene: TRBV3-1/TRBV3-2; abundance: NA; j_gene: TRBJ1-5
CDR3aa: CASSISGSRSDTQYF; CDR3nt: TGTGCCAGTAGTATATCGGGGTCTCGGTCGGATACGCAGTATTTT; d_gene: NA; v_gene: TRBV19; abundance: NA; j_gene: TRBJ2-3
CDR3aa: CASKGQGWTEAFF; CDR3nt: TGTGCCAGCAAAGGACAGGGCTGGACTGAAGCTTTCTTT; d_gene: TRBD1; v_gene: TRBV28; abundance: few; j_gene: TRBJ1-1
CDR3aa: CASSQSGAGSYTF; CDR3nt: TGTGCCAGCAGCCAATCTGGAGCGGGGTCCTACACCTTC; d_gene: NA; v_gene: TRBV4-2; abundance: NA; j_gene: TRBJ1-2
CDR3aa: CASSRIDRGQGNTIYF; CDR3nt: TGTGCCAGCAGTCGAATCGACAGGGGGCAGGGAAACACCATATATTTT; d_gene: TRBD1; v_gene: TRBV28; abundance: NA; j_gene: TRBJ1-3
CDR3aa: CASSILGQGIPPYGYTF; CDR3nt: TGTGCCAGTAGTATTTTGGGACAGGGGATTCCTCCGTATGGCTACACCTTC; d_gene: TRBD1; v_gene: TRBV19; abundance: NA; j_gene: TRBJ1-2
CDR3aa: CASSSGTGVTHYGYTF; CDR3nt: TGTGCCAGCAGCTCGGGGACAGGGGTTACTCACTATGGCTACACCTTC; d_gene: TRBD1; v_gene: TRBV7-9; abundance: NA; j_gene: TRBJ1-2
CDR3aa: CASSLMRDNEQFF; CDR3nt: TGTGCCAGCAGCTTAATGAGGGACAATGAGCAGTTCTTC; d_gene: NA; v_gene: TRBV7-3; abundance: NA; j_gene: TRBJ2-1
CDR3aa: CAPGPDTQYF; CDR3nt: TGTGCCCCAGGCCCAGATACGCAGTATTTT; d_gene: NA; v_gene: TRBV5-6; abundance: NA; j_gene: TRBJ2-3
CDR3aa: CASSPRQGPYEQYF; CDR3nt: TGTGCCAGCAGCCCCCGACAGGGACCCTACGAGCAGTACTTC; d_gene: TRBD1; v_gene: TRBV11-2; abundance: NA; j_gene: TRBJ2-7
CDR3aa: CASRRGSTDTQYF; CDR3nt: TGTGCCAGCAGGCGAGGTAGCACAGATACGCAGTATTTT; d_gene: NA; v_gene: TRBV27; abundance: NA; j_gene: TRBJ2-3
CDR3aa: CATSDEYRDSSYEQYF; CDR3nt: TGTGCCACCAGTGATGAATACAGGGATAGCTCCTACGAGCAGTACTTC; d_gene: NA; v_gene: TRBV24-1; abundance: NA; j_gene: TRBJ2-7
CDR3aa: CASRQGNEKLFF; CDR3nt: TGTGCCAGCCGTCAGGGGAATGAAAAACTGTTTTTT; d_gene: NA; v_gene: TRBV7-9; abundance: NA; j_gene: TRBJ1-4
CDR3aa: CASSHGTNYGYTF; CDR3nt: TGTGCCAGCAGCCACGGGACTAACTATGGCTACACCTTC; d_gene: NA; v_gene: TRBV5-4; abundance: NA; j_gene: TRBJ1-2
CDR3aa: CASSLGDIRGVTYEQYF; CDR3nt: TGTGCCAGCAGCTTAGGAGATATCCGGGGGGTCACCTACGAGCAGTACTTC; d_gene: TRBD2; v_gene: TRBV11-3; abundance: NA; j_gene: TRBJ2-7
CDR3aa: CAWKVAGGNEQFF; CDR3nt: TGTGCCTGGAAGGTAGCGGGGGGAAATGAGCAGTTCTTC; d_gene: TRBD2; v_gene: TRBV30; abundance: once; j_gene: TRBJ2-1
CDR3aa: CASSLSGVQETQYF; CDR3nt: TGCGCCAGCAGCTTGTCGGGGGTACAAGAGACCCAGTACTTC; d_gene: NA; v_gene: TRBV5-1; abundance: NA; j_gene: TRBJ2-5
CDR3aa: CASSLAGTYEQYF; CDR3nt: TGTGCCAGCAGCCTGGCGGGTACCTACGAGCAGTACTTC; d_gene: NA; v_gene: TRBV11-2; abundance: NA; j_gene: TRBJ2-7
CDR3aa: CAISEGRGTDTQYF; CDR3nt: TGTGCCATCAGTGAGGGGCGGGGCACAGATACGCAGTATTTT; d_gene: NA; v_gene: TRBV10-3; abundance: NA; j_gene: TRBJ2-3
CDR3aa: CASSPSNIGELFF; CDR3nt: TGTGCCAGCAGTCCATCTAATATCGGGGAGCTGTTTTTT; d_gene: NA; v_gene: TRBV27; abundance: NA; j_gene: TRBJ2-2
CDR3aa: CASSLRDRGPRAFF; CDR3nt: TGTGCCAGCAGTCTCCGGGACAGAGGGCCTAGGGCTTTCTTT; d_gene: TRBD1; v_gene: TRBV28; abundance: NA; j_gene: TRBJ1-1
CDR3aa: CASSEGGGVSDTQYF; CDR3nt: TGTGCCAGCAGTGAGGGCGGGGGGGTCTCAGATACGCAGTATTTT; d_gene: TRBD2; v_gene: TRBV6-1; abundance: NA; j_gene: TRBJ2-3
CDR3aa: CASSLGGRQSEFF; CDR3nt: TGTGCCAGCAGTTTGGGGGGGCGGCAGTCGGAGTTCTTC; d_gene: NA; v_gene: TRBV27; abundance: NA; j_gene: TRBJ2-1
CDR3aa: CASSLRGGYETQYF; CDR3nt: TGTGCCAGCAGCTTACGCGGGGGGTATGAGACCCAGTACTTC; d_gene: TRBD2; v_gene: TRBV7-9; abundance: NA; j_gene: TRBJ2-5
CDR3aa: CASSLARSNQPQHF; CDR3nt: TGTGCCAGCAGCTTAGCGCGATCGAATCAGCCCCAGCATTTT; d_gene: NA; v_gene: TRBV7-2; abundance: NA; j_gene: TRBJ1-5